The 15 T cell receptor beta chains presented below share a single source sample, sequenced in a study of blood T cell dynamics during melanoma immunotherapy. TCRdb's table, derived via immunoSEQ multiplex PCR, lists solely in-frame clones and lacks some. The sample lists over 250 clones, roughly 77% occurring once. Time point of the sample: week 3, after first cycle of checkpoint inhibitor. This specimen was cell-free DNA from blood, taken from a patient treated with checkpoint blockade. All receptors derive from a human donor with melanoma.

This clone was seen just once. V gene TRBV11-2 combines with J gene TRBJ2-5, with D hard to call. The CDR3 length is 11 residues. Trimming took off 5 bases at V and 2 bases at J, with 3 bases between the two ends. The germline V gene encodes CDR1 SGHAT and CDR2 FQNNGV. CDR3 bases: TGTGCCAGCAGCGTTCAAGAGACCCAGTACTTC. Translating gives CASSVQETQYF.

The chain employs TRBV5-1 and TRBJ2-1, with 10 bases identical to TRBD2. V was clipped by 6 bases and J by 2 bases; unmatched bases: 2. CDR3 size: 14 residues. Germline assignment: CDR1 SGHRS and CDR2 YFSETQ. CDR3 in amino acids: CASTLAGAYNEQFF. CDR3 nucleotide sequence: TGCGCCAGCACGCTAGCGGGGGCCTACAATGAGCAGTTCTTC.

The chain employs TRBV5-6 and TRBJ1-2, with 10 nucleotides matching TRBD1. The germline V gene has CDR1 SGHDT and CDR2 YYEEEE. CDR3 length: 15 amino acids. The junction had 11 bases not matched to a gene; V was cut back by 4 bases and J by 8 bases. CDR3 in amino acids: CASSPRDRGSGGYTF. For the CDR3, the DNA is TGTGCCAGCAGCCCCCGGGACAGGGGATCTGGAGGCTACACCTTC.

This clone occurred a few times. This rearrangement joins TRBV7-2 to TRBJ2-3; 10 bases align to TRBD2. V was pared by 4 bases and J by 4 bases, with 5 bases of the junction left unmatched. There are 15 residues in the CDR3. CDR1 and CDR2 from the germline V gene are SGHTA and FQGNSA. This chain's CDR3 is CASSSTSGYADTQYF. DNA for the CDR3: TGTGCCAGCAGCTCGACTAGCGGGTATGCAGATACGCAGTATTTT.

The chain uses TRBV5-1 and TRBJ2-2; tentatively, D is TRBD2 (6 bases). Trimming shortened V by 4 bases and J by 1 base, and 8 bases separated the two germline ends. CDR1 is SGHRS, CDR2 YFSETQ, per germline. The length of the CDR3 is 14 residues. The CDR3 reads CASSLEGNTGELFF. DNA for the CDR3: TGCGCCAGCAGCCTGGAGGGGAACACCGGGGAGCTGTTTTTT.

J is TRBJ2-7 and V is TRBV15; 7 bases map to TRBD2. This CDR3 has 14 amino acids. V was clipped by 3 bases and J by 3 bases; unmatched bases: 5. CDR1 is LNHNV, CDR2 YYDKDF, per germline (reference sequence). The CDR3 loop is CATSSGRGGYEQYF. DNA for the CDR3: TGTGCCACCAGCAGCGGACGCGGGGGCTACGAGCAGTACTTC.

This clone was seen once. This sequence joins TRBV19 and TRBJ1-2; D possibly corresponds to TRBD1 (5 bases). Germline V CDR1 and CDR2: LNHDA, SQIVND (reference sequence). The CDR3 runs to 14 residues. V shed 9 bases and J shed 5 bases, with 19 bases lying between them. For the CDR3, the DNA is TGTGCCAGCTCTCCCGGCGGGGCTTTGTATGGCTACACCTTC. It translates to CASSPGGALYGYTF.

The CDR3 here is CAWSVVGRHQPQHF. DNA of the CDR3: TGTGCCTGGAGTGTAGTCGGGCGTCATCAGCCCCAGCATTTT. This rearrangement joins TRBV30 to TRBJ1-5; D unclear. The CDR3 is 14 residues long. Germline V CDR1 and CDR2: GTSNPN, SVGIG (reference sequence). V shed 0 bases and J shed 5 bases, with 11 bases lying between them.

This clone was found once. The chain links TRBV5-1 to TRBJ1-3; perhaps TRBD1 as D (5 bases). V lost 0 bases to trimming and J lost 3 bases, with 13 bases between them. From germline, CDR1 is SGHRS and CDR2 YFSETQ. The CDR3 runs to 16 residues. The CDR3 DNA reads TGCGCCAGCAGCTTGGGAGGGCAGGGAGATGGAAACACCATATATTTT. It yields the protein CASSLGGQGDGNTIYF.

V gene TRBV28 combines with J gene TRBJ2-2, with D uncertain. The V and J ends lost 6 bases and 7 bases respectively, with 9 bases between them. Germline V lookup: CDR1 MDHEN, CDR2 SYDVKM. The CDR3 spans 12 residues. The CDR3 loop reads CASSLTHGELFF. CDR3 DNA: TGTGCCAGCAGCCTCACGCACGGGGAGCTGTTTTTT.

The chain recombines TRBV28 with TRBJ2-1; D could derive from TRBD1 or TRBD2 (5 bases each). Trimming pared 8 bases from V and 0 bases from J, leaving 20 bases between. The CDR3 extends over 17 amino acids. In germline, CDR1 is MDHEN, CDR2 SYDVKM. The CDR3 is CASHGALSADSYNEQFF. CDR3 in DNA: TGTGCCAGCCACGGGGCCTTGTCGGCCGACTCCTACAATGAGCAGTTCTTC.

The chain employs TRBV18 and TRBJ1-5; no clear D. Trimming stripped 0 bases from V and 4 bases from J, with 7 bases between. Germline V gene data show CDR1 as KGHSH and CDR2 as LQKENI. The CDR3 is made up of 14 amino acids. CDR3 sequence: CASSPPGGNQPQHF. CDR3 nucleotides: TGTGCCAGCTCACCACCGGGAGGTAATCAGCCCCAGCATTTT.

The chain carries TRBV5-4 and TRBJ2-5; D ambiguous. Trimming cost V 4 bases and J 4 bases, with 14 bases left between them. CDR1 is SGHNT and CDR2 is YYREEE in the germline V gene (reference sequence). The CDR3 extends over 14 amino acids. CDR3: CASSPGPPRETQYF. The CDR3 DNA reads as TGTGCCAGCAGCCCCGGGCCCCCTAGAGAGACCCAGTACTTC. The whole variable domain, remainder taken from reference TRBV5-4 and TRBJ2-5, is ETGVTQSPTHLIKTRGQQVTLRCSSQSGHNTVSWYQQALGQGPQFIFQYYREEENGRGNFPPRFSGLQFPNYSSELNVNALELDDSALYLCASSPGPPRETQYFGPGTRLLVL.

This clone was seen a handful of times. CDR3 region: CASSSPGWEAFF. For the CDR3, the DNA is TGTGCCAGCAGCTCCCCGGGGTGGGAAGCTTTCTTT. The rearrangement joins TRBV4-2 to TRBJ1-1; the D is unclear. This CDR3 has 12 residues. Germline-derived CDR1 and CDR2 are LGHNA and YNFKEQ. Trimming removed 5 bases at V and 8 bases at J, with 12 bases between.

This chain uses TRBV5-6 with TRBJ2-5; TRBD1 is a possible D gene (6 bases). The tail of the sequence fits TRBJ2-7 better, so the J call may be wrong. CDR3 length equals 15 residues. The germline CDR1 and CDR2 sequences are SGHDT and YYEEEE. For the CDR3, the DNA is TGTGCCAGCAGCTTATTCCTGACAGGATCCTACGAGCAGTACTTC. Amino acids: CASSLFLTGSYEQYF.